This T cell receptor (beta chain) comes out of a study of CD8 T cells in ankylosing spondylitis (dated by TCRdb to the late 2010s). As for the study more broadly: To find TCR variants linked to disease, the study profiled T cell receptor beta repertoires in ankylosing spondylitis patients and healthy donors. The full study cohort was made up of roughly 25 ankylosing spondylitis patients and 108 healthy donors. Peripheral blood was sampled, and synovial fluid was additionally collected from ankylosing spondylitis patients. Paper-wide results and their limitations: Blood from ankylosing spondylitis patients appeared to be characterized by a TCR beta motif composed of under ten highly homologous amino acid variants. Some motif variants were previously reported in synovial fluid and blood of reactive arthritis patients, suggesting common disease-initiation mechanisms. The disease-linked clones were reported as significantly enriched in matched synovial fluid samples from ankylosing spondylitis patients. A CD8+ phenotype was shown by the disease-linked clones, which were found at relatively low frequencies in peripheral blood.

These reads were obtained on an Illumina HiSeq 2500. TCR beta libraries were prepared by quantitative 5'-RACE with molecular barcodes. Per the authors' processing: A new computational method based on a probabilistic model of VDJ rearrangement was used to identify disease-linked TCR variants. The public sequencing data were trimmed at Q25 with fastp and processed into clonotypes with MiXCR by TCRdb, which kept only in-frame beta chains. One record per CDR3 amino acid sequence lists the most common genes and DNA. TCRdb's processing, not the study's, gives the V and J calls here. This sample comprises fewer than 80,000 distinct CDR3 sequences, approximately 5.3% of them detected only once. The ten largest account for 2.2% of the sample. This clonotype was seen at least ten times. It has no known antigen specificity. Nothing much larger sits one base from this clone, and base qualities are not available.

From the cysteine up to the phenylalanine, the CDR3 has a length of 14 residues. Left in the record is the CDR3 DNA by itself, 42 bases read in frame from the first base. CDR1 and CDR2, looked up from the germline V gene, are LGHNA and YNFKEQ. A distance of 13 bases separates the germline ends of V and J, which lose 4 bases and 4 bases respectively. This receptor was obtained from a male donor with ankylosing spondylitis or in good health (not recorded which). Sequenced material: blood, either unsorted or a sorted T cell fraction (not recorded which). The V gene is TRBV4-2 and the J gene is TRBJ1-1, with the D gene not clear enough to name. The DNA reads as follows: TGTGCCAGCAGCCCACTTGGCGGAGGCACTGAAGCTTTCTTT. It translates as CASSPLGGGTEAFF.